The following is a T cell receptor beta chain sequence with its context. Its antigen is still unknown. These data originate in a study of cytomegalovirus exposure and HLA in healthy donors. Study-wide findings and caveats: A few chains tied to CMV proved CMV antigen-specific in vitro.

With 4 bases removed from V and 0 bases from J, the gap between germline ends came to 18 bases. The CDR3 length is 17 residues. From germline, CDR1 is SGHTA and CDR2 FQGTGA. The primer mix had 60 Vbeta and 13 Jbeta primers. Data came from immunoSEQ multiplex PCR; TCRdb stores just in-frame clones and leaves some out. Here the sample spans more than 80,000 clones, roughly 79% being singletons. The receptor comes from a woman in her 70s in good health and CMV-seropositive. Sequences were obtained from PBMCs. The chain links TRBV7-3 to TRBJ1-1; unclear D gene. CDR3 DNA: TGTGCCAGCAGCTCAACAGCGCAGCTGAGGGTGAACACTGAAGCTTTCTTT. Its translation: CASSSTAQLRVNTEAFF.